This T cell receptor beta chain derives from a study of cytomegalovirus exposure and HLA in healthy donors. About the study: When 398 donors were genotyped, around 77% of them were found to fall in the Caucasian-associated ancestry cluster. Study findings and constraints: Later work associated roughly 17,000 TCR beta sequences with HLA alleles at 0.05 false discovery rate. Previous analysis showed most TCR beta V segments were productive about 87% or about 30% of the time.

V was clipped by 3 bases and J by 0 bases; unmatched bases: 15. This CDR3 has 18 amino acids. Germline values: CDR1 SGDLS, CDR2 YYNGEE. With regard to this clone: Its antigen is currently unknown.

Use of 60 Vbeta and 13 Jbeta primers characterized the PCR. Sequencing used immunoSEQ multiplex PCR; TCRdb keeps in-frame clones, though not all of them. The table has over 150,000 clones, about 80% seen once. The specimen was PBMCs. The chain uses TRBV9 and TRBJ2-7; TRBD2 agrees at 7 bases. The clonotype was recovered from a man between 18 and 29 years old in good health and CMV-seropositive. The CDR3 reads CASSGPSSSGGASYEQYF. The CDR3 DNA reads TGTGCCAGCAGCGGACCGTCCTCTAGCGGCGGCGCCTCCTACGAGCAGTACTTC.